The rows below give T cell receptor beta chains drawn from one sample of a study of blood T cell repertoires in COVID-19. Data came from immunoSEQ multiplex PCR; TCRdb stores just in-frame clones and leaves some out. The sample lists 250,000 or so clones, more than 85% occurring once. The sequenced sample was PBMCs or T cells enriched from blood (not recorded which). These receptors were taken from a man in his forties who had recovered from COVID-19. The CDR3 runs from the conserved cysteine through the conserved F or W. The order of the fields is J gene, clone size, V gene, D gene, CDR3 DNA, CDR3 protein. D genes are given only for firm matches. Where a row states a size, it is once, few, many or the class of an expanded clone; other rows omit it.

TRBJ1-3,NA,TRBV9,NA,TGTGCCAGCAGCGTAGCTTCAGTGACAAACTCTGGAAACACCATATATTTT,CASSVASVTNSGNTIYF
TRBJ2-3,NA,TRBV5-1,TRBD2,TGCGCCAGCAGAGGACTAGTGGTCACAGATACGCAGTATTTT,CASRGLVVTDTQYF
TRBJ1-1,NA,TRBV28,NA,TGTGCCAGCAGGCCCGGGGGGTCCACTGAAGCTTTCTTT,CASRPGGSTEAFF
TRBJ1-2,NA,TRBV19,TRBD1,TGTGCCAGCCGGGACAGGGGGACAGCTAACTATGGCTACACCTTC,CASRDRGTANYGYTF
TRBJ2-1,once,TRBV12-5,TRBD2,TGTGCTAGTGGTTTGGTCACGGTACCGGGACTAGCGGGAGGGCCGAATGAGCAGTTCTTC,CASGLVTVPGLAGGPNEQFF
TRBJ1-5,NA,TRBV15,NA,TGTGCCACCAGCCGCCCCGCCTTTGGAGTTGGGCAGCCCCAGCATTTT,CATSRPAFGVGQPQHF
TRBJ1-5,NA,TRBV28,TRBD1,TGTGCCAGCAGTCCTCGACAGGGGATGAGCAATCAGCCCCAGCATTTT,CASSPRQGMSNQPQHF
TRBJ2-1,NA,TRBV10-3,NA,TGTGCCATCAGTGAGGCCGGGGTAAGCTCCTACAATGAGCAGTTCTTC,CAISEAGVSSYNEQFF
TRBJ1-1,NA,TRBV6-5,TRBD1,TGTGCCAGCAGAGATGACAGGGAGTGGACTGAAGCTTTCTTT,CASRDDREWTEAFF
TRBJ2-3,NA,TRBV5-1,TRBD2,TGCGCCAGCAGCCCGCGAGCGGGGGGACGGGCAGATACGCAGTATTTT,CASSPRAGGRADTQYF
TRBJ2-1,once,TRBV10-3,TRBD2,TGTGCCATCAGTGCGGGGACTAGCGATGAGCAGTTCTTC,CAISAGTSDEQFF
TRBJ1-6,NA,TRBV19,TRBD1,TGTGCCAGTAGTATAGGGGACAGGATTAATTCACCCCTCCACTTT,CASSIGDRINSPLHF
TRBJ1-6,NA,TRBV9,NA,TGTGCCAGCACGAGGACTCACCTTATCTCCTATAATTCACCCCTCCACTTT,CASTRTHLISYNSPLHF
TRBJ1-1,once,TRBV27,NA,TGTGCCAGCAGAATAAGAGGGAACACTGAAGCTTTCTTT,CASRIRGNTEAFF
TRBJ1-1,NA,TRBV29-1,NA,TGCAGCGGAAAGCGGGACGAGGTTACTGAAGCTTTCTTT,CSGKRDEVTEAFF
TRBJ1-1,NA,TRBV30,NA,TGTGCCTGGAGTAGAGGGGGGAACACTGAAGCTTTCTTT,CAWSRGGNTEAFF
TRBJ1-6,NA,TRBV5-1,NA,TGCGCCAGCAGCTTGGGGGGCCCCTATAATTCACCCCTCCACTTT,CASSLGGPYNSPLHF
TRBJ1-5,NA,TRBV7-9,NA,TGTGCCAGCAGTTGGCAGAACAATCAGCCCCAGCATTTT,CASSWQNNQPQHF
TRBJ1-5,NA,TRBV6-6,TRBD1,TGTGCCAGCAGTCACAAGGAGGACAGGGGTTTTTTAGGTGTATTTCAGCCCCAGCATTTT,CASSHKEDRGFLGVFQPQHF
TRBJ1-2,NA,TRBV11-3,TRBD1,TGTGCCAGCAGCTTAGCCCGGGACAGATTATATGGCTACACCTTC,CASSLARDRLYGYTF
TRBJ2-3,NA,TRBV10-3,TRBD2,TGTGCCATCAGTGAGCAGGGCGGGAGTGGAAATACGCAGTATTTT,CAISEQGGSGNTQYF
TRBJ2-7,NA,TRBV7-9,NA,TGTGCCAGCAGCTTTCGGGGGACGGGAGATCCCGAGCAGTACTTC,CASSFRGTGDPEQYF
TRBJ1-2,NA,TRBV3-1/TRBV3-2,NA,TGTGCCAGCAGCCAATTTCTGCGGCGCCAAAGTCTTGACTACACCTTC,CASSQFLRRQSLDYTF
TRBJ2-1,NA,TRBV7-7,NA,TGTGCCAGCAGCTTTGGGTCGGGGGATGAGCAGTTCTTC,CASSFGSGDEQFF
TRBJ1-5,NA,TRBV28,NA,TGTGCCAGCAGACGATACGGGGGCAATCAGCCCCAGCATTTT,CASRRYGGNQPQHF
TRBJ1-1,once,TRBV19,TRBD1,TGTGCCAGTAGCGACAGGGGGGTTTGGACTGAAGCTTTCTTT,CASSDRGVWTEAFF
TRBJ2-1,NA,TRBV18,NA,TGTGCCAGCTCACCCTCTGGACTAAACAATGAGCAGTTCTTC,CASSPSGLNNEQFF
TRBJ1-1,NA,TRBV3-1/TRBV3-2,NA,TGTGCCAGCAGCCAACTTTCGACATGGATTACTGAAGCTTTCTTT,CASSQLSTWITEAFF
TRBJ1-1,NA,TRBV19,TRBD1,TGTGCCACTACGAGAGGGGGCCCCAACACTGAAGCTTTCTTT,CATTRGGPNTEAFF
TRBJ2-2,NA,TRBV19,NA,TGTGCCAGTAGTATTCGGGCGGGATCCGGGGAGCTGTTTTTT,CASSIRAGSGELFF
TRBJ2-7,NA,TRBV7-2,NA,TGTGCCAGCAGCCCACGGGGGCTAGCGGCCCACGAGCAGTACTTC,CASSPRGLAAHEQYF
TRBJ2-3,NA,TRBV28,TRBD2,TGTGCCAGCAGTACCAGCGGGAGGGCGCCAGATACGCAGTATTTT,CASSTSGRAPDTQYF
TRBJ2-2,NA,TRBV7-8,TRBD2,TGTGCCAGCAGCCGACTAGCGGGACCGAGGACCGGGGAGCTGTTTTTT,CASSRLAGPRTGELFF
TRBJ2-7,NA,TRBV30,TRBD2,TGTGCCTGGAGCGGGGGGGGCAAGCAGTACTTC,CAWSGGGKQYF
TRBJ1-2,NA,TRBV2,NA,TGTGCCAGCACCTTTTGGGCGGGAGAAGACTATGGCTACACCTTC,CASTFWAGEDYGYTF
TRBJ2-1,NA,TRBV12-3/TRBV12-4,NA,TGTGCCAGCAGGGGGAGAGGGCGTGAGCAGTTCTTC,CASRGRGREQFF
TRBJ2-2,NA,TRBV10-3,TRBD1,TGTGCCATCCGGTCGGGACAGACGAACACCGGGGAGCTGTTTTTT,CAIRSGQTNTGELFF
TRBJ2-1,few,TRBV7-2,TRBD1,TGTGCCAGCAGCTCCTGGGACAGGGTACGAGACAATGAGCAGTTCTTC,CASSSWDRVRDNEQFF
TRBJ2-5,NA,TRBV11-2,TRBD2,TGTGCCAGCAGCTTTACCCTAGCGGGGGGGCCGGGCCAAGAGACCCAGTACTTC,CASSFTLAGGPGQETQYF
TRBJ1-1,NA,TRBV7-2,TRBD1,TGTGCCAGCAGCTTAGTGGGACAGGGATTCACTGAAGCTTTCTTT,CASSLVGQGFTEAFF
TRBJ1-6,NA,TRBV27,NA,TGTGCCAGCAGTTTAGTAGGTTCAGGGAACTATAATTCACCCCTCCACTTT,CASSLVGSGNYNSPLHF
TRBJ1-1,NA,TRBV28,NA,TGTGCCAGCAGTCCGGGCCGGACAATCAAAGCTTTCTTT,CASSPGRTIKAFF
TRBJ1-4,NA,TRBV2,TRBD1,TGTGCCAGCAGTTCGGACAGGGTCACAACTAATGAAAAACTGTTTTTT,CASSSDRVTTNEKLFF
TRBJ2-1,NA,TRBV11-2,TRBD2,TGTGCCAGCACCCCTAGCGGGGGGGCCTACAATGAGCAGTTCTTC,CASTPSGGAYNEQFF
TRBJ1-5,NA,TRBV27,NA,TGTGCCAGCAGTTTAGGGCAGGGGCTCGATCAGCCCCAGCATTTT,CASSLGQGLDQPQHF
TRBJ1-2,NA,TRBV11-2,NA,TGTGCCAGCAGAACCGGTACAGGGTTACCCAAAGACTATGGCTACACCTTC,CASRTGTGLPKDYGYTF
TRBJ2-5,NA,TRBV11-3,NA,TGTGCCAGCAGCCCCTACAGTTTACCCACAGTCCAAGAGACCCAGTACTTC,CASSPYSLPTVQETQYF
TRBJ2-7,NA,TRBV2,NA,TGTGCCAGCAGTGAGATACAGGGAAGTCAGTCCTACGAGCAGTACTTC,CASSEIQGSQSYEQYF
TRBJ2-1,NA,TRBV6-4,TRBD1,TGTGCCAGCAGTGACTCGGGCAGGGGGCAGGTGAATGAGCAGTTCTTC,CASSDSGRGQVNEQFF
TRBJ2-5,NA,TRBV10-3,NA,TGTGCCATCAGTGTTACGGGGACCCAGTACTTC,CAISVTGTQYF
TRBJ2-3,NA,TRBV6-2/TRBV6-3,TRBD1,TGTGCCAGCAGTTACGAGGACAGGGATACAGATACGCAGTATTTT,CASSYEDRDTDTQYF
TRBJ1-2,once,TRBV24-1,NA,TGTGCCACCAGCCGGGACACCTCACTGAGCTACACCTTC,CATSRDTSLSYTF
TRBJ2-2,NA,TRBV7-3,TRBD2,TGTGCCAGCAGCTTAGTAGCGGGGAGGACCGTCACCGGGGAGCTGTTTTTT,CASSLVAGRTVTGELFF
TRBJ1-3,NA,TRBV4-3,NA,TGCGCCAGCAGCCAAGACAGAACTGGAAACACCATATATTTT,CASSQDRTGNTIYF